These T cell receptor beta chains were read from a single sample in a study of early T cells in non-severe SARS-CoV-2 infection. TCRdb processed the 5' RACE reads anew with MiXCR; each CDR3 protein has one entry. The sample contains 35,000 to 45,000 distinct CDR3 sequences, 9.9% of which appear only once. Sequencing was done on a sample of whole blood. Receptors originate from an adult who was a healthcare worker with PCR-confirmed SARS-CoV-2 infection or an uninfected control (not recorded which). CDR3s include the opening cysteine and the closing phenylalanine or tryptophan. D genes are given only for firm matches. Some rows mark clone size as missing; the rest say once, few, many or name a class of expanded clone.

abundance: medium-sized
j_gene: TRBJ2-3
v_gene: TRBV25-1
d_gene: NA
CDR3aa: CASSVGDNTDTQYF
CDR3nt: TGTGCCAGCAGCGTAGGGGACAACACAGATACGCAGTATTTT

abundance: few
j_gene: TRBJ1-4
v_gene: TRBV5-4
d_gene: NA
CDR3aa: CASSLPTGPEKLFF
CDR3nt: TGTGCCAGCAGCCTCCCGACAGGACCTGAAAAACTGTTTTTT

abundance: many
j_gene: TRBJ2-5
v_gene: TRBV7-7
d_gene: NA
CDR3aa: CASSFGGPETQYF
CDR3nt: TGTGCCAGCAGCTTTGGGGGACCAGAGACCCAGTACTTC

abundance: NA
j_gene: TRBJ2-1
v_gene: TRBV14
d_gene: NA
CDR3aa: CASSQVPTVEQFF
CDR3nt: TGTGCCAGCAGCCAAGTCCCGACTGTTGAGCAGTTCTTC

abundance: few
j_gene: TRBJ1-1
v_gene: TRBV3-1
d_gene: NA
CDR3aa: CASSQVFNTEAFF
CDR3nt: TGTGCCAGCAGCCAGGTATTTAACACTGAAGCTTTCTTT

abundance: few
j_gene: TRBJ1-1
v_gene: TRBV28
d_gene: NA
CDR3aa: CASSLTVGSGNTEAFF
CDR3nt: TGTGCCAGCAGTTTAACAGTGGGCAGCGGGAACACTGAAGCTTTCTTT

abundance: NA
j_gene: TRBJ2-3
v_gene: TRBV12-3/TRBV12-4
d_gene: NA
CDR3aa: CASSFEATFTDTQYF
CDR3nt: TGTGCCAGCAGTTTCGAGGCCACTTTCACAGATACGCAGTATTTT

abundance: many
j_gene: TRBJ2-5
v_gene: TRBV29-1
d_gene: TRBD1
CDR3aa: CSVGGWDSSPQETQYF
CDR3nt: TGCAGCGTTGGGGGGTGGGACAGTAGTCCCCAAGAGACCCAGTACTTC

abundance: many
j_gene: TRBJ2-3
v_gene: TRBV7-9
d_gene: NA
CDR3aa: CASSFQASSTDTQYF
CDR3nt: TGTGCCAGCAGCTTTCAGGCATCTAGCACAGATACGCAGTATTTT

abundance: NA
j_gene: TRBJ2-1
v_gene: TRBV28
d_gene: NA
CDR3aa: CASSQDSYNEQFF
CDR3nt: TGTGCCAGCAGTCAGGACAGCTACAATGAGCAGTTCTTC

abundance: many
j_gene: TRBJ1-4
v_gene: TRBV2
d_gene: NA
CDR3aa: CASSQSLGKLFF
CDR3nt: TGTGCCAGCAGTCAGAGTCTTGGAAAACTGTTTTTT

abundance: many
j_gene: TRBJ2-1
v_gene: TRBV29-1
d_gene: NA
CDR3aa: CSVEDPIDNEQFF
CDR3nt: TGCAGCGTTGAAGATCCCATCGACAATGAGCAGTTCTTC

abundance: few
j_gene: TRBJ2-2
v_gene: TRBV6-1
d_gene: NA
CDR3aa: CASSEWLENGELFF
CDR3nt: TGTGCCAGCAGTGAATGGTTGGAAAACGGGGAGCTGTTTTTT

abundance: NA
j_gene: TRBJ2-3
v_gene: TRBV5-1
d_gene: NA
CDR3aa: CAKGTQYF
CDR3nt: TGCGCCAAGGGTACGCAGTATTTT

abundance: many
j_gene: TRBJ2-5
v_gene: TRBV5-4
d_gene: NA
CDR3aa: CAAGASGARAQYF
CDR3nt: TGTGCCGCCGGGGCTAGTGGGGCTAGGGCCCAGTACTTC

abundance: NA
j_gene: TRBJ2-3
v_gene: TRBV28
d_gene: NA
CDR3aa: CASSSPVRLENTDTQYF
CDR3nt: TGTGCCAGCAGTTCACCCGTAAGACTAGAAAACACAGATACGCAGTATTTT

abundance: many
j_gene: TRBJ2-1
v_gene: TRBV19
d_gene: NA
CDR3aa: CASSVGGRHNEQFF
CDR3nt: TGTGCCAGTTCCGTTGGGGGACGGCACAATGAGCAGTTCTTC

abundance: few
j_gene: TRBJ2-7
v_gene: TRBV29-1
d_gene: TRBD1
CDR3aa: CSVATGASYEQYF
CDR3nt: TGCAGCGTGGCCACAGGGGCATCCTACGAGCAGTACTTC

abundance: few
j_gene: TRBJ1-2
v_gene: TRBV29-1
d_gene: NA
CDR3aa: CSVGNRHGYTF
CDR3nt: TGCAGCGTAGGGAATCGTCATGGCTACACCTTC

abundance: many
j_gene: TRBJ2-1
v_gene: TRBV18
d_gene: NA
CDR3aa: CASSPPRGPYNEQFF
CDR3nt: TGTGCCAGCTCACCACCGAGGGGCCCATACAATGAGCAGTTCTTC

abundance: many
j_gene: TRBJ2-7
v_gene: TRBV2
d_gene: NA
CDR3aa: CVTQGVAGTYEQYF
CDR3nt: TGTGTCACCCAGGGGGTAGCGGGTACCTACGAGCAGTACTTC

abundance: NA
j_gene: TRBJ1-1
v_gene: TRBV7-8
d_gene: NA
CDR3aa: CASSYSWNTEAFF
CDR3nt: TGTGCCAGCAGCTACAGTTGGAACACTGAAGCTTTCTTT

abundance: NA
j_gene: TRBJ2-2
v_gene: TRBV11-2
d_gene: TRBD1
CDR3aa: CASSSGTGSTGELFF
CDR3nt: TGTGCCAGCAGTTCCGGGACAGGGTCAACCGGGGAGCTGTTTTTT

abundance: NA
j_gene: TRBJ2-2
v_gene: TRBV5-5
d_gene: NA
CDR3aa: CASSRDGGGELFF
CDR3nt: TGTGCCAGCAGCCGAGACGGGGGCGGGGAGCTGTTTTTT

abundance: few
j_gene: TRBJ2-5
v_gene: TRBV7-9
d_gene: TRBD2
CDR3aa: CASSLFGTSSETQYF
CDR3nt: TGTGCCAGCAGCTTATTCGGGACTAGCAGCGAGACCCAGTACTTC

abundance: many
j_gene: TRBJ1-5
v_gene: TRBV28
d_gene: NA
CDR3aa: CASRTGLYSNQPQHF
CDR3nt: TGTGCCAGCAGAACAGGATTATATAGCAATCAGCCCCAGCATTTT

abundance: many
j_gene: TRBJ2-2
v_gene: TRBV7-3
d_gene: TRBD2
CDR3aa: CASSLGTSSGELFF
CDR3nt: TGTGCCAGCAGCTTAGGGACTAGCTCCGGGGAGCTGTTTTTT

abundance: many
j_gene: TRBJ2-1
v_gene: TRBV15
d_gene: NA
CDR3aa: CATSSSRASRGNEQFF
CDR3nt: TGTGCCACCAGCAGCTCCAGGGCTAGCAGAGGCAATGAGCAGTTCTTC

abundance: many
j_gene: TRBJ1-2
v_gene: TRBV10-3
d_gene: NA
CDR3aa: CAISAGAVRTGGYTF
CDR3nt: TGTGCCATCAGTGCCGGGGCGGTTCGAACGGGGGGCTACACCTTC

abundance: NA
j_gene: TRBJ2-3
v_gene: TRBV29-1
d_gene: NA
CDR3aa: CSAEGGDTQYF
CDR3nt: TGCAGCGCGGAAGGCGGAGATACGCAGTATTTT

abundance: many
j_gene: TRBJ2-5
v_gene: TRBV7-9
d_gene: NA
CDR3aa: CASSLASLETQYF
CDR3nt: TGTGCCAGCAGCTTAGCCTCCCTAGAGACCCAGTACTTC

abundance: many
j_gene: TRBJ2-2
v_gene: TRBV6-5
d_gene: NA
CDR3aa: CASSQSGTNTGELFF
CDR3nt: TGTGCCAGCAGTCAATCCGGGACAAACACCGGGGAGCTGTTTTTT

abundance: many
j_gene: TRBJ1-1
v_gene: TRBV5-4
d_gene: NA
CDR3aa: CASSPGSRLNTEAFF
CDR3nt: TGTGCCAGCAGTCCAGGGTCCAGGTTGAACACTGAAGCTTTCTTT

abundance: NA
j_gene: TRBJ2-5
v_gene: TRBV6-5
d_gene: NA
CDR3aa: CASSWYSTQYF
CDR3nt: TGTGCCAGCAGTTGGTACTCCACCCAGTACTTC

abundance: many
j_gene: TRBJ2-2
v_gene: TRBV6-1
d_gene: NA
CDR3aa: CAARTGGTGELFF
CDR3nt: TGTGCCGCACGTACAGGAGGCACCGGGGAGCTGTTTTTT

abundance: few
j_gene: TRBJ1-4
v_gene: TRBV5-1
d_gene: NA
CDR3aa: CASSLTQEKNEKLFF
CDR3nt: TGCGCCAGCAGCTTGACACAGGAAAAAAATGAAAAACTGTTTTTT

abundance: many
j_gene: TRBJ1-6
v_gene: TRBV23-1
d_gene: NA
CDR3aa: CASSHPQSSSYNSPLHF
CDR3nt: TGCGCCAGCAGTCACCCTCAGTCTAGCTCCTATAATTCACCCCTCCACTTT

abundance: NA
j_gene: TRBJ1-5
v_gene: TRBV10-3
d_gene: NA
CDR3aa: CATRGEYSNQPQHF
CDR3nt: TGTGCCACCAGAGGGGAGTATAGCAATCAGCCCCAGCATTTT

abundance: many
j_gene: TRBJ2-7
v_gene: TRBV12-3/TRBV12-4
d_gene: NA
CDR3aa: CASSQTGYEQYF
CDR3nt: TGTGCCAGCAGCCAGACAGGATACGAGCAGTACTTC

abundance: NA
j_gene: TRBJ2-1
v_gene: TRBV7-2
d_gene: NA
CDR3aa: CASSSGVEGEQFF
CDR3nt: TGTGCCAGCAGCTCCGGCGTGGAGGGTGAGCAGTTCTTC

abundance: NA
j_gene: TRBJ1-2
v_gene: TRBV10-2
d_gene: TRBD1
CDR3aa: CASRPAGTDLYGYTF
CDR3nt: TGCGCCAGCAGACCGGCGGGGACAGACTTATATGGCTACACCTTC

abundance: many
j_gene: TRBJ1-5
v_gene: TRBV7-2
d_gene: TRBD1
CDR3aa: CASSLTGGNNQPQHF
CDR3nt: TGTGCCAGCAGCTTGACAGGGGGCAACAATCAGCCCCAGCATTTT

abundance: many
j_gene: TRBJ2-5
v_gene: TRBV7-2
d_gene: NA
CDR3aa: CASIPADRETQYF
CDR3nt: TGTGCCAGCATTCCAGCGGACCGAGAGACCCAGTACTTC

abundance: few
j_gene: TRBJ2-3
v_gene: TRBV11-2
d_gene: NA
CDR3aa: CASAKEGGNTDTQYF
CDR3nt: TGTGCCAGCGCCAAAGAGGGGGGAAACACAGATACGCAGTATTTT

abundance: many
j_gene: TRBJ2-3
v_gene: TRBV11-2
d_gene: NA
CDR3aa: CASSLVGRGQGHGTQYF
CDR3nt: TGTGCCAGCAGCTTAGTCGGTCGGGGGCAGGGTCATGGTACGCAGTATTTT

abundance: many
j_gene: TRBJ1-2
v_gene: TRBV29-1
d_gene: NA
CDR3aa: CSVAQMATGDGYTF
CDR3nt: TGCAGCGTTGCCCAGATGGCCACCGGAGATGGCTACACCTTC

abundance: NA
j_gene: TRBJ2-2
v_gene: TRBV29-1
d_gene: NA
CDR3aa: CSVGQVNTGELFF
CDR3nt: TGCAGCGTTGGACAGGTGAACACCGGGGAGCTGTTTTTT

abundance: NA
j_gene: TRBJ2-1
v_gene: TRBV10-3
d_gene: NA
CDR3aa: CAISDGALSYNEQFF
CDR3nt: TGTGCCATCAGTGATGGAGCGCTCTCCTACAATGAGCAGTTCTTC

abundance: many
j_gene: TRBJ2-2
v_gene: TRBV11-3
d_gene: TRBD2
CDR3aa: CASSPGGSNTGELFF
CDR3nt: TGTGCCAGCAGCCCCGGGGGGTCGAACACCGGGGAGCTGTTTTTT

abundance: few
j_gene: TRBJ2-7
v_gene: TRBV12-5
d_gene: NA
CDR3aa: CASGPEGRDYEQYF
CDR3nt: TGTGCTAGTGGGCCCGAGGGACGGGACTACGAGCAGTACTTC